These 30 T cell receptor beta chains were all obtained from the same sample, sequenced in a study of glioma-infiltrating T cells. The iRepertoire nested amplicon-rescue multiplex PCR amplified TCR alpha and beta CDR3s from RNA. TCRdb re-analysed the multiplex PCR reads in MiXCR, keeping a single row per CDR3 protein. The sample records 100,000 to 150,000 distinct CDR3 sequences, roughly 25% being singletons. The sequenced sample consisted of glioma tissue, nonneoplastic brain tissue, or PBMCs (not recorded which). The receptor set was obtained from a human donor with low-grade glioma or glioblastoma, undergoing nonglioma brain surgery, or in good health (not recorded which).

V and J are TRBV3-1 and TRBJ2-1; D possibly matches TRBD1 or TRBD2 (5 bases each). CDR1 is LGHDT, CDR2 YNNKEL, per germline (reference sequence). CDR3 size: 16 residues. The V end lost 1 base, the J end lost 8 bases, and 18 bases lay between the germline ends. The CDR3 sequence is CASSQGWSGTRDEQFF. The CDR3 nucleotides are TGTGCCAGCAGCCAAGGTTGGTCCGGGACGAGAGATGAGCAGTTCTTC.

There are many counts of this clonotype. The gene calls are TRBV7-2 and TRBJ2-7, with no clear D. The CDR3 runs to 14 residues. The germline CDR1 and CDR2 sequences are SGHTA and FQGNSA. The V end lost 0 bases, the J end lost 3 bases, and 9 bases lay between the germline ends. The CDR3 reads CASSLAGMGYEQYF. The CDR3 bases are TGTGCCAGCAGCTTAGCAGGGATGGGCTACGAGCAGTACTTC.

As to this clonotype: It is likely a read error, because the conserved phenylalanine at the end of the CDR3 is missing. This chain connects TRBV20-1 to TRBJ2-7; tentative D call: TRBD1 (5 bases). V lost 1 base to trimming and J lost 3 bases, with 16 bases between them. Germline values: CDR1 DFQATT, CDR2 SNEGSKA (reference sequence). The CDR3 runs to 15 residues. CDR3 protein: CSARAGAGSGYEQYL. CDR3 bases: TGCAGTGCTAGAGCCGGCGCAGGGTCGGGCTACGAGCAGTACCTC.

Points on this clonotype: This may come from a read error, since a much larger clone is one base off. The chain is built from TRBV6-1 and TRBJ1-6; TRBD1 might be the D (5 bases). The CDR3 spans 13 residues. Germline assignment: CDR1 MNHNS and CDR2 SASEGT. DNA for the CDR3: TGTGCCAGCAGTGGGGGCTATGATTCACCCCTCCACTTT. Protein sequence: CASSGGYDSPLHF.

This clonotype showed up many times. J is TRBJ2-7 and V is TRBV6-2 or TRBV6-3; TRBD1 might be the D (6 bases). Per the germline V gene, CDR1 is MNHEY and CDR2 is SVGEGT. This CDR3 has 15 amino acids. The V end was cut by 1 base, the J end by 2 bases, with 12 bases between. CDR3 sequence reads: CASSYWARGPYEQYF. The CDR3 nucleotides are TGTGCCAGCAGTTACTGGGCCAGGGGCCCCTACGAGCAGTACTTC.

This clonotype was observed at least ten times. The V call is TRBV6-6, the J call TRBJ2-7, with TRBD2 identical over 9 bases. The CDR3 has 15 residues. With 0 bases clipped from V and 5 bases from J, the junction kept 5 bases outside the gene matches. The V gene's germline CDR1 is MNHNY and CDR2 SVGAGI (reference sequence). CDR3 region: CASSYSAGGLHEQYF. The CDR3 region has the DNA TGTGCCAGCAGTTACTCGGCGGGAGGGCTCCACGAGCAGTACTTC.

As concerns this clonotype: The final CDR3 position lacks the conserved phenylalanine or tryptophan, pointing to a likely read error. This chain links TRBV19 with TRBJ1-2, with a possible D match to TRBD1 (5 bases). Germline assignment: CDR1 LNHDA and CDR2 SQIVND (reference sequence). The CDR3 consists of 14 residues. Between the trimmed V and J ends, which lost 6 bases and 4 bases, there was a span of 15 bases. CDR3 protein: CASRPPAGSYGYTL. Here the CDR3 DNA reads TGTGCCAGTAGGCCCCCCGCAGGGAGCTATGGCTACACCTTA.

This clonotype came up many times. The CDR3, as DNA: TGTGCCAGCAGCCCGACTAGATCGTCCTACAATGAGCAGTTCTTC. Protein: CASSPTRSSYNEQFF. J is TRBJ2-1 and V is TRBV4-2, with D perhaps matching TRBD2 (6 bases). There are 15 residues in the CDR3. V lost 4 bases and J lost 1, with 11 bases in between. Germline V lookup: CDR1 LGHNA, CDR2 YNFKEQ.

With regard to this clonotype: A much larger clone differs from this one at a single base, so this may be a read error. The rearrangement joins TRBV19 to TRBJ2-2, with 7 bases matching TRBD1. The CDR3 sequence is 14 residues long. The trim removed 7 bases at V and 4 bases at J, leaving 6 bases unmatched. CDR1 LNHDA and CDR2 SQIVND come from the germline V gene (reference sequence). The DNA for the CDR3 is TGTGCCAGTACGACAGGGCTGACCACCGGGGAGCTGTTTTTT. Its protein product is CASTTGLTTGELFF.

This clonotype was seen just once. The chain recombines TRBV19 with TRBJ2-7, with 13 bases that match TRBD2. Trimming at V came to 10 bases and at J to 2 bases, leaving 11 bases not matched to a gene. The CDR3 is 16 amino acids. From germline, CDR1 is LNHDA and CDR2 SQIVND (reference sequence). CDR3 residues: CATDTVTSGRAYEQYF. The CDR3 DNA reads as TGTGCCACCGATACCGTAACTAGCGGGAGGGCCTACGAGCAGTACTTC.

This clonotype was counted between two and nine times. This chain joins TRBV30 and TRBJ2-1, with D perhaps TRBD2 (5 bases). The CDR3 runs to 12 residues. The ends were cut back, 3 bases at V and 4 bases at J, with 7 bases in the middle. CDR1 GTSNPN and CDR2 SVGIG come from the germline V gene (reference sequence). The CDR3 spells CAWRERYNEQFF. The CDR3, as DNA: TGTGCCTGGAGGGAGCGGTACAATGAGCAGTTCTTC.

Comments on this clonotype: A read error may be the cause here, since a much bigger clone is one base away. The V call is TRBV29-1, the J call TRBJ2-3, with 7 bases aligning to TRBD2. The CDR3 is made up of 10 amino acids. Germline V lookup: CDR1 SQVTM, CDR2 ANQGSEA. The CDR3 loop is CSSGLDKQYF. The CDR3 DNA is TGCAGCTCTGGACTAGATAAGCAGTATTTT.

The J gene is TRBJ2-1, the V gene TRBV11-2, with D perhaps matching TRBD2 (6 bases). The CDR3 runs 17 residues. CDR1 is SGHAT and CDR2 is FQNNGV in the germline V gene. V was clipped by 6 bases and J by 1 base, with 19 bases between them. CDR3 DNA: TGTGCCAGCAGTTCCCCCGTCGGGCTAGCGTCCTACAATGAGCAGTTCTTC. Translated, it gives CASSSPVGLASYNEQFF.

This clonotype was detected many times. The chain links TRBV6-2 or TRBV6-3 to TRBJ2-3; 7 bases are a match to TRBD2. The V gene end was trimmed by 2 bases and the J gene end by 6 bases; junction bases not matched to a gene: 2. CDR1 and CDR2 (germline): MNHEY, SVGEGT. CDR3 size: 13 residues. The CDR3 loop reads CASSYRLADTQYF. CDR3 DNA: TGTGCCAGCAGTTACCGACTAGCTGATACGCAGTATTTT.

In this sample, this clonotype turned up many times. The gene calls are TRBV7-3 and TRBJ1-1; the D gene is possibly TRBD1 (5 bases). Trimming shortened V by 2 bases and J by 1 base, and 8 bases separated the two germline ends. This CDR3 is built from 14 residues. CDR1 is SGHTA, CDR2 FQGTGA, per germline. This chain's CDR3 is CASSLGGSNTEAFF. The CDR3 DNA reads TGTGCCAGCAGCTTAGGGGGGTCGAACACTGAAGCTTTCTTT.

As regards this clonotype: The junction departs from germline at one end; a sequencing error may be responsible. V gene TRBV20-1 combines with J gene TRBJ2-7, with D perhaps TRBD1 (6 bases). The CDR3 is 15 amino acids. Germline-derived CDR1 and CDR2 are DFQATT and SNEGSKA (reference sequence). The DNA of the CDR3 is TGCAGCGCTAGAGATTGGGGGCCCCCCCATGACGAGCAGTACTTC. As protein: CSARDWGPPHDEQYF.

This clonotype was observed a few times. The V call is TRBV4-2, the J call TRBJ2-7; 8 bases align to TRBD2. This CDR3 region has 18 residues. Trimming at V came to 0 bases and at J to 3 bases, leaving 13 bases not matched to a gene. Germline V lookup: CDR1 LGHNA, CDR2 YNFKEQ. The CDR3 loop is CASSQETSGMRPYYEQYF. CDR3 nucleotide sequence: TGTGCCAGCAGCCAAGAAACTAGCGGAATGCGCCCTTACTACGAGCAGTACTTC.

This clonotype has at least ten counts. J is TRBJ2-1 and V is TRBV4-1; D unresolved. V was shortened by 3 bases and J by 7 bases, with 10 bases between the two germline ends. The CDR3 sequence is 13 residues long. In germline, CDR1 is MGHRA, CDR2 YSYEKL. The CDR3 reads CASSHGSTNEQFF. CDR3 DNA sequence: TGCGCCAGCAGCCACGGCTCTACAAATGAGCAGTTCTTC.

This clonotype has a handful of counts. The rearrangement uses TRBV4-3 and TRBJ2-7; D unclear. The V gene's germline CDR1 is LGHNA and CDR2 YSLEER. The ends were cut back, 1 base at V and 0 bases at J, with 10 bases in the middle. The CDR3 sequence is 15 residues long. This CDR3 is CASSQGNGVSYEQYF. The CDR3 DNA reads TGCGCCAGCAGCCAAGGAAACGGCGTCTCCTACGAGCAGTACTTC.

This clonotype was found many times. The V call is TRBV12-3 or TRBV12-4, the J call TRBJ2-7; D might be TRBD1 (6 bases). Trimming removed 6 bases from V and 4 bases from J, with 13 bases in between. The CDR3 consists of 13 residues. The CDR3 DNA sequence: TGTGCCAGCAGGGACAGCCTAGATTACGAGCAGTACTTC. Amino acids: CASRDSLDYEQYF.

CDR3 region: CASSSPGQGTDTQYF. CDR3 coding DNA: TGCGCCAGCAGCTCCCCGGGACAGGGGACAGATACGCAGTATTTT. The chain has TRBV5-1 and TRBJ2-3, with 10 bases identical to TRBD1. V gave up 3 bases and J gave up 3 bases; unmatched junction bases: 4. Germline V lookup: CDR1 SGHRS, CDR2 YFSETQ. This CDR3 has 15 residues.

With regard to this clonotype: A read error is possible here, since a much larger clone lies one base away. The conserved closing phenylalanine or tryptophan is absent in this CDR3, likely reflecting a read error. The V and J genes are TRBV4-1 and TRBJ1-2; D unclear. V was pared by 3 bases and J by 4 bases, with 12 bases between. The germline V gene encodes CDR1 MGHRA and CDR2 YSYEKL. The CDR3 is 14 residues long. CDR3 loop: CASSQELQLYGYTL. CDR3 coding DNA: TGCGCCAGCAGCCAGGAATTGCAGCTCTATGGCTACACCCTC.

In this sample, this clonotype turned up many times. V usage is TRBV3-1 and J usage is TRBJ2-7, with TRBD1 matching 9 bases. Germline-derived CDR1 and CDR2 are LGHDT and YNNKEL (reference sequence). The CDR3 spans 14 residues. The junction had 5 bases not matched to a gene; V was cut back by 1 base and J by 7 bases. CDR3 coding DNA: TGTGCCAGCAGCCAAGGGGGACAGGGCCGAGAGCAGTACTTC. Amino acid sequence: CASSQGGQGREQYF.

Note on this clonotype: The junction departs from germline at one end; a sequencing error may be responsible. This chain joins TRBV29-1 and TRBJ1-2, with a possible D match to TRBD1 (6 bases). The CDR3 totals 13 residues. Germline V gives CDR1 SQVTM, CDR2 ANQGSEA. CDR3 DNA sequence: TGCAGCGCTGAACAGGGATCCCGCTATGGCTACACCTTC. Translated, it gives CSAEQGSRYGYTF. Looking up the rest from reference TRBV29-1 and TRBJ1-2 gives the full variable domain: SAVISQKPSRDICQRGTSLTIQCQVDSQVTMMFWYRQQPGQSLTLIATANQGSEATYESGFVIDKFPISRPNLTFSTLTVSNMSPEDSSIYLCSAEQGSRYGYTFGSGTRLTVV.

The table lists this clonotype with many counts. The chain has TRBV24-1 and TRBJ2-1; 10 bases line up with TRBD2. The CDR3 has 15 amino acids. Germline V CDR1 and CDR2: KGHDR, SFDVKD. Germline trimming cut 5 bases from V and 7 bases from J; bases unmatched to any gene: 7. CDR3 sequence reads: CATSAAGGPRNEQFF. CDR3 nucleotide sequence: TGTGCCACCAGTGCAGCGGGAGGGCCCAGGAATGAGCAGTTCTTC.

There are many counts of this clonotype. The rearrangement links TRBV20-1 to TRBJ2-5; 7 nucleotides align to TRBD1. CDR1 and CDR2 from the germline V gene are DFQATT and SNEGSKA (reference sequence). The CDR3 is 16 residues long. The ends lost 6 bases at V and 4 bases at J; junction bases unmatched: 17. CDR3: CSATDRARRFTETQYF. Written as DNA, the CDR3 is TGCAGTGCCACCGACAGGGCCAGGAGATTCACAGAGACCCAGTACTTC.

This clonotype was counted many times. The chain's CDR3 is CASSLKTSGTYEQYF. CDR3 in DNA: TGTGCCAGCAGTTTAAAGACTAGCGGGACCTACGAGCAGTACTTC. The chain is built from TRBV27 and TRBJ2-7; 11 bases map to TRBD2. The ends lost 2 bases at V and 2 bases at J; junction bases unmatched: 2. This CDR3 is 15 amino acids long. In germline, CDR1 is MNHEY, CDR2 SMNVEV (reference sequence).

The table lists this clonotype with many counts. V is TRBV29-1 and J is TRBJ1-1; TRBD1 is a possible D gene (5 bases). CDR3 size: 12 residues. Trimming pared 4 bases from V and 4 bases from J, leaving 10 bases between. Germline CDR1 SQVTM, CDR2 ANQGSEA. Written as DNA, the CDR3 is TGCAGCGTTGTTCAGGGATCCACTGAAGCTTTCTTT. Its protein is CSVVQGSTEAFF.

This clonotype was counted many times. The chain has TRBV15 and TRBJ2-7; D not resolved. This CDR3 region has 13 residues. Germline loops: CDR1 LNHNV, CDR2 YYDKDF (reference sequence). With 0 bases removed from V and 4 bases from J, the gap between germline ends came to 7 bases. The DNA for the CDR3 is TGTGCCACCAGCAGAGATATCGGATACGAGCAGTACTTC. This encodes CATSRDIGYEQYF.

This clonotype was observed many times. The V and J genes are TRBV4-1 and TRBJ2-3; 7 bases agree with TRBD1. Per germline, CDR1 MGHRA and CDR2 YSYEKL. There are 15 residues in the CDR3. V dropped 1 base and J dropped 5; count of bases not matched to a gene: 6. For the CDR3, the DNA is TGCGCCAGCAGCCAAGGAGACAGGGTGCAAGATACGCAGTATTTT. This codes for CASSQGDRVQDTQYF.